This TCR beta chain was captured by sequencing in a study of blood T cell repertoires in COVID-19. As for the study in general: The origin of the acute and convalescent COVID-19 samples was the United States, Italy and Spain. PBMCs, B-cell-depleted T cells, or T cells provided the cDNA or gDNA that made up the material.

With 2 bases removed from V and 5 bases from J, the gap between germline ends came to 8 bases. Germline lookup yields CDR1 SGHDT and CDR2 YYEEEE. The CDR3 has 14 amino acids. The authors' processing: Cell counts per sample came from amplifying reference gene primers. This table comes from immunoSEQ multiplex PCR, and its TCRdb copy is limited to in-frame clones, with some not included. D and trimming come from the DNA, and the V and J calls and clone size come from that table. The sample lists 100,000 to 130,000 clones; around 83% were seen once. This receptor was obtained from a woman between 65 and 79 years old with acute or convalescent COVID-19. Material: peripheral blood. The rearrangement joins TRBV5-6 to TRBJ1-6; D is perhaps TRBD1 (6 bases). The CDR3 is CASSLQGNNSPLHF. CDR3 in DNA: TGTGCCAGCAGCTTACAGGGCAATAATTCACCCCTCCACTTT.